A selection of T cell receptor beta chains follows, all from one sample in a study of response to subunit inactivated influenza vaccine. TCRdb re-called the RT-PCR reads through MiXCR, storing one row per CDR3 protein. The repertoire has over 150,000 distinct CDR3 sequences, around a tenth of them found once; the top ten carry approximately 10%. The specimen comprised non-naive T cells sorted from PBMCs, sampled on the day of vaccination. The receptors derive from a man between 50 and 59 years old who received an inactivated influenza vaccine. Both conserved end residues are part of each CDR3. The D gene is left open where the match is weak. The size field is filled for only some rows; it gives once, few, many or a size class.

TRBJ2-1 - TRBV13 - CASSQTLIPRSGNEQFF TGTGCCAGCAGCCAGACTCTCATACCCCGTTCTGGCAATGAGCAGTTCTTC
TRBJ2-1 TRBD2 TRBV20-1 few CSAPPTSGAYNEQFF TGCAGTGCTCCACCAACTAGCGGGGCCTACAATGAGCAGTTCTTC
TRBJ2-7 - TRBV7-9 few CASSSHYEQYF TGTGCCAGCAGCTCCCACTACGAGCAGTACTTC
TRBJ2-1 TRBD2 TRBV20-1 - CSAPETGLAGGRFGNEQFF TGCAGTGCTCCCGAGACCGGACTAGCGGGAGGCCGTTTTGGCAATGAGCAGTTCTTC
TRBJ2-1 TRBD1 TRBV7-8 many CASSRRQGDISYNEQFF TGTGCCAGCAGCCGCCGACAGGGGGATATTTCCTACAATGAGCAGTTCTTC
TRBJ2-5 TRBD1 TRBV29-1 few CSVVSDRGQETQYF TGCAGCGTTGTGTCGGACAGGGGACAAGAGACCCAGTACTTC
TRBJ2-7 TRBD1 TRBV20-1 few CSARDSTYEQYF TGCAGTGCTCGGGACAGCACCTACGAGCAGTACTTC
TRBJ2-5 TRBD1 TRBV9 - CASSVSTGGETQYF TGTGCCAGCAGCGTTTCGACAGGGGGCGAGACCCAGTACTTC
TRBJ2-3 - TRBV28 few CASSKRLKVGTRTDTQYF TGTGCCAGCAGCAAGCGGCTAAAAGTAGGGACCAGAACAGATACGCAGTATTTT
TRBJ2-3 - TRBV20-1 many CSARDPSGTDTQYF TGCAGTGCTAGAGACCCGAGCGGCACAGATACGCAGTATTTT
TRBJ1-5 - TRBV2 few CASSEAPRQPQHF TGTGCCAGCAGTGAAGCGCCCAGACAGCCCCAGCATTTT
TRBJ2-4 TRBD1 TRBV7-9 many CASSFNRGSAKNIQYF TGTGCCAGCAGCTTTAACAGGGGTTCAGCCAAAAACATTCAGTACTTC
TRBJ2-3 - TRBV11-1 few CASSPVGNSDTQYF TGTGCCAGCAGCCCGGTCGGGAACTCAGATACGCAGTATTTT
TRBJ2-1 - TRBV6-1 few CASSGLGREYNEQFF TGTGCCAGCAGTGGACTTGGACGGGAGTACAATGAGCAGTTCTTC